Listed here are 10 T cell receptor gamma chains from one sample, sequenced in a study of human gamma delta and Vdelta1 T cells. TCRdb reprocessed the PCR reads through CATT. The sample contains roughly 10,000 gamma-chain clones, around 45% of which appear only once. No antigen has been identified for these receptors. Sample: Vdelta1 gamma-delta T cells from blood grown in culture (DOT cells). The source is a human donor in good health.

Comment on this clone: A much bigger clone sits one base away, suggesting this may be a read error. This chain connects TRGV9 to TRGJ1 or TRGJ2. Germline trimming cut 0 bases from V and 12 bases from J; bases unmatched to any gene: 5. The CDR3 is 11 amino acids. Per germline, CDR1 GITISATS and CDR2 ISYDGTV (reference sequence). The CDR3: CALWEVGGKLF. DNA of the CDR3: TGTGCCTTGTGGGAGGTGGGGGGGAAACTCTTT.

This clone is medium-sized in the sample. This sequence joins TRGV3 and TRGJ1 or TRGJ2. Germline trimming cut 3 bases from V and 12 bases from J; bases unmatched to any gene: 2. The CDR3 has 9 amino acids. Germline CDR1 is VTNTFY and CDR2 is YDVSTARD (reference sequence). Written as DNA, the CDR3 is TGTGCCACCTGGGACGGGAAACTCTTT. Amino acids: CATWDGKLF.

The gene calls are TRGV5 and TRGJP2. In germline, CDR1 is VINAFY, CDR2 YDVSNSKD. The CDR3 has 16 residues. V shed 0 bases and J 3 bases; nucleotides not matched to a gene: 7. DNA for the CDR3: TGTGCCACCTGGGACAGGCCAGGGGGTAGTGATTGGATCAAGACGTTT. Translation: CATWDRPGGSDWIKTF.

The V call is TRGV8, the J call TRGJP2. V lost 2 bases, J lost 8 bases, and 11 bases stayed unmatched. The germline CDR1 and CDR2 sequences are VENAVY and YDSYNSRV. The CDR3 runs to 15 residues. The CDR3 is CATWDTLSGDWIKTF. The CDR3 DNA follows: TGTGCCACCTGGGATACCCTAAGCGGCGATTGGATCAAGACGTTT.

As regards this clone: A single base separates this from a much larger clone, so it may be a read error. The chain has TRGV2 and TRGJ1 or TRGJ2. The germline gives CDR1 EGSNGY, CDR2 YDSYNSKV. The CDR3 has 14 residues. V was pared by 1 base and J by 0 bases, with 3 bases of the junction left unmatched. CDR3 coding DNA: TGTGCCACCTGGGACGGCCTGAATTATTATAAGAAACTCTTT. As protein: CATWDGLNYYKKLF.

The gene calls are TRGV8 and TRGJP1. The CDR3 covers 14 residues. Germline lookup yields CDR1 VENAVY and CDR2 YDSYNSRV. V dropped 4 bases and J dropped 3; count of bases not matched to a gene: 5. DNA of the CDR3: TGTGCCACCTGGGACCCCCCCACTGGTTGGTTCAAGATATTT. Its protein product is CATWDPPTGWFKIF.

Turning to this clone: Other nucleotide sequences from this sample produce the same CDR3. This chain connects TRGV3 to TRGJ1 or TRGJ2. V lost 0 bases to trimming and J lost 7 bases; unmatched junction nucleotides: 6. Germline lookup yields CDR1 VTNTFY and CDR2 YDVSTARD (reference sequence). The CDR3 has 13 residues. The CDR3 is CATWDRPSYKKLF. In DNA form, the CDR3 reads TGTGCCACCTGGGACAGGCCGTCGTATAAGAAACTCTTT.

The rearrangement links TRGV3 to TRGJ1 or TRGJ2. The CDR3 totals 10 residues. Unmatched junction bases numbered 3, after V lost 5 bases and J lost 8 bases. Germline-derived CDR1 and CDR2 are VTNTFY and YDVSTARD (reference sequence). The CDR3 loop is CATWGHKKLF. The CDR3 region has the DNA TGTGCCACCTGGGGCCATAAGAAACTCTTT.

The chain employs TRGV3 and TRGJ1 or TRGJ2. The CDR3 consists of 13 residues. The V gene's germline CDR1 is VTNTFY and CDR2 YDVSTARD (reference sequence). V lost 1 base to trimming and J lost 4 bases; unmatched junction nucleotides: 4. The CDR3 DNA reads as TGTGCCACCTGGGACAGATGGTATTATAAGAAACTCTTT. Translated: CATWDRWYYKKLF.

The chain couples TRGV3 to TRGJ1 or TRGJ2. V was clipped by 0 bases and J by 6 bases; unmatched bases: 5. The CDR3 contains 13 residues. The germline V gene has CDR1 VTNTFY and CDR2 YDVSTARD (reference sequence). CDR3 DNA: TGTGCCACCTGGGACAGGCAACGTTATAAGAAACTCTTT. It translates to CATWDRQRYKKLF.